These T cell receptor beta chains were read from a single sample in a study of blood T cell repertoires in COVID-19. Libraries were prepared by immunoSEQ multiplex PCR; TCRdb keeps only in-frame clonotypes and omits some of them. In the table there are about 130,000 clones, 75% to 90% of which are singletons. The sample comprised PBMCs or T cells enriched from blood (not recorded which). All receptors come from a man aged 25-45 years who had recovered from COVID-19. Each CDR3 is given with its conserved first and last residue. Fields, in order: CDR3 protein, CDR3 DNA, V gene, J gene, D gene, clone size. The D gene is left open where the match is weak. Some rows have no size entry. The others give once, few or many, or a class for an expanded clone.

CASRGGSAFF	TGTGCCAGTCGGGGGGGTTCAGCTTTCTTT	TRBV19	TRBJ1-1	NA	NA
CAGSDTANYGYTF	TGTGCTGGCTCAGACACAGCTAACTATGGCTACACCTTC	TRBV12-5	TRBJ1-2	NA	NA
CASSSTALTGGNTEAFF	TGCGCCAGCAGCTCGACGGCCCTGACAGGGGGCAACACTGAAGCTTTCTTT	TRBV5-1	TRBJ1-1	TRBD1	NA
CASSDYGTGDGNTIYF	TGCGCCAGCAGTGATTATGGGACAGGGGACGGAAACACCATATATTTT	TRBV10-2	TRBJ1-3	TRBD1	NA
CASSLSRGNTIYF	TGTGCCAGCAGTTTATCTCGGGGAAACACCATATATTTT	TRBV27	TRBJ1-3	NA	NA
CASGLGTGLDTQYF	TGTGCTAGTGGTCTGGGGACAGGGCTGGATACGCAGTATTTT	TRBV12-5	TRBJ2-3	TRBD1	NA
CASSPGTVYGYTF	TGTGCCAGCTCACCTGGGACAGTCTATGGCTACACCTTC	TRBV18	TRBJ1-2	TRBD1	NA
CASSLGGGGAGYGYTF	TGTGCCAGCAGCTTGGGAGGTGGGGGCGCGGGCTATGGCTACACCTTC	TRBV5-4	TRBJ1-2	NA	NA
CASTQEEGSGTEAFF	TGTGCCAGCACGCAGGAGGAAGGGTCCGGCACTGAAGCTTTCTTT	TRBV2	TRBJ1-1	NA	NA
CASSQGQDRLYEQYF	TGTGCCAGCAGCCAAGGACAGGACAGGCTCTACGAGCAGTACTTC	TRBV4-2	TRBJ2-7	TRBD1	NA
CASSAAQGSNEKLFF	TGTGCCAGCTCAGCCGCCCAGGGCTCTAATGAAAAACTGTTTTTT	TRBV21-1	TRBJ1-4	NA	NA
CASSFLAGSNEQFF	TGTGCCAGCAGCTTCCTAGCGGGGTCCAATGAGCAGTTCTTC	TRBV11-2	TRBJ2-1	TRBD2	NA
CASSQGSSGSSVQYF	TGTGCCAGCAGCCAAGGTTCTAGCGGGAGTTCGGTGCAGTACTTC	TRBV3-1/TRBV3-2	TRBJ2-7	TRBD2	NA
CASSQTRWDFQETQYF	TGTGCCAGCAGCCAGACTAGGTGGGATTTCCAAGAGACCCAGTACTTC	TRBV3-1/TRBV3-2	TRBJ2-5	NA	NA
CASSDRVGVNTEAFF	TGTGCCAGCAGTGACAGGGTCGGTGTGAACACTGAAGCTTTCTTT	TRBV2	TRBJ1-1	NA	NA
CASSFRSGELYNEQFF	TGCGCCAGCAGCTTTCGTTCAGGGGAGTTGTACAATGAGCAGTTCTTC	TRBV5-1	TRBJ2-1	NA	NA
CASSDSTGSYNSPLHF	TGCGCCAGCAGCGATTCGACAGGGTCATATAATTCACCCCTCCACTTT	TRBV10-2	TRBJ1-6	TRBD1	NA
CASSQTTGRSTGELFF	TGTGCCAGCAGCCAGACGACAGGCAGAAGCACCGGGGAGCTGTTTTTT	TRBV4-2	TRBJ2-2	NA	few
CASSRSGGRDTQYF	TGTGCCAGCAGCCGGTCGGGGGGGAGGGATACGCAGTATTTT	TRBV6-5	TRBJ2-3	TRBD2	NA
CASSIGTGGTEAFF	TGTGCCAGCAGCATCGGGACAGGGGGCACTGAAGCTTTCTTT	TRBV27	TRBJ1-1	TRBD1	NA
CASSQGLAGVPGELFF	TGTGCCAGCAGCCAAGGACTAGCGGGAGTCCCCGGGGAGCTGTTTTTT	TRBV3-1/TRBV3-2	TRBJ2-2	TRBD2	many
CASHRTENTEAFF	TGTGCCAGCCACCGGACAGAGAACACTGAAGCTTTCTTT	TRBV18	TRBJ1-1	NA	NA
CASSLGGLAGIYEQYF	TGTGCCAGCAGCTTGGGGGGGCTAGCGGGAATCTACGAGCAGTACTTC	TRBV5-6	TRBJ2-7	TRBD2	NA
CASRREATNEKLFF	TGCGCCAGCCGTAGGGAGGCAACTAATGAAAAACTGTTTTTT	TRBV5-1	TRBJ1-4	NA	NA
CASSPSGQGDYGYTF	TGTGCCAGCTCACCCTCCGGACAGGGGGACTATGGCTACACCTTC	TRBV18	TRBJ1-2	TRBD1	NA
CASSSLTGNTEAFF	TGTGCCAGCAGCTCACTTACAGGGAACACTGAAGCTTTCTTT	TRBV7-9	TRBJ1-1	NA	NA
CASSQSGAPGGEKLFF	TGCGCCAGCAGCCAATCAGGGGCCCCCGGCGGTGAAAAACTGTTTTTT	TRBV4-1	TRBJ1-4	NA	NA
CASSLGQLDGYTF	TGCGCCAGCAGCTTGGGACAGCTAGATGGCTACACCTTC	TRBV5-1	TRBJ1-2	NA	NA
CASSLATSGSSYNEQFF	TGCGCCAGCAGCTTGGCGACTAGCGGGAGCTCCTACAATGAGCAGTTCTTC	TRBV5-1	TRBJ2-1	TRBD2	NA
CAIAGTSGSYEQYF	TGTGCCATAGCCGGGACTAGCGGTTCCTACGAGCAGTACTTC	TRBV10-3	TRBJ2-7	TRBD2	NA
CASSPLGAGGPNEQFF	TGTGCCAGCAGCCCCCTCGGTGCGGGAGGGCCGAATGAGCAGTTCTTC	TRBV7-9	TRBJ2-1	TRBD2	NA
CASSLLAGETPEQYF	TGCGCCAGCAGCTTGCTAGCGGGAGAAACGCCCGAGCAGTACTTC	TRBV5-1	TRBJ2-7	TRBD2	NA
CASSLSTGQPYQETQYF	TGTGCCAGCAGCCTTTCGACAGGTCAGCCGTACCAAGAGACCCAGTACTTC	TRBV5-4	TRBJ2-5	NA	NA
CSASNWDRGANQPQHF	TGCAGTGCTAGTAATTGGGACAGGGGAGCCAATCAGCCCCAGCATTTT	TRBV20-1	TRBJ1-5	TRBD1	NA
CASSFGQGNTINEQFF	TGCGCCAGCAGCTTCGGACAGGGGAACACCATCAATGAGCAGTTCTTC	TRBV5-1	TRBJ2-1	TRBD1	NA
CASSIARVNTEAFF	TGTGCCAGTAGTATAGCCAGGGTGAACACTGAAGCTTTCTTT	TRBV19	TRBJ1-1	NA	NA
CASREQGSYEQYF	TGTGCCAGTCGAGAACAGGGATCATACGAGCAGTACTTC	TRBV18	TRBJ2-7	NA	NA
CASSKREGADTQYF	TGTGCCAGCAGCAAACGGGAGGGGGCAGATACGCAGTATTTT	TRBV3-1/TRBV3-2	TRBJ2-3	TRBD2	NA
CASSLVPSAKNIQYF	TGTGCCAGCAGCTTAGTTCCATCAGCCAAAAACATTCAGTACTTC	TRBV7-2	TRBJ2-4	NA	NA
CASSLGGGRYF	TGTGCCAGCAGCTTAGGAGGGGGCAGGTACTTC	TRBV11-2	TRBJ2-5	TRBD1	NA
CASSGQGRDYGYTF	TGTGCCAGCAGCGGACAGGGGAGGGACTATGGCTACACCTTC	TRBV5-4	TRBJ1-2	TRBD1	NA
CASSGQGAEAFF	TGTGCCAGCAGCGGACAGGGGGCTGAAGCTTTCTTT	TRBV9	TRBJ1-1	TRBD1	NA
CASSFGTSPSQPQHF	TGTGCCAGCAGTTTTGGGACATCTCCAAGCCAGCCCCAGCATTTT	TRBV27	TRBJ1-5	NA	NA
CASIGDRASSYNSPLHF	TGTGCCAGCATTGGAGACAGGGCCAGCTCCTATAATTCACCCCTCCACTTT	TRBV2	TRBJ1-6	TRBD1	NA
CVREGGRRTNSYDCEQYF	NA	TRBV7-5	TRBJ2-7	NA	NA
CATSRQVATNEKLFF	TGTGCCACCAGCAGACAGGTTGCAACTAATGAAAAACTGTTTTTT	TRBV15	TRBJ1-4	NA	NA
CSAGSGTMRYF	TGCAGTGCGGGATCCGGGACTATGAGGTATTTT	TRBV20-1	TRBJ2-3	TRBD2	few
CSVGRETGELFF	TGCAGCGTGGGGAGGGAGACCGGGGAGCTGTTTTTT	TRBV29-1	TRBJ2-2	TRBD2	NA
CASSLEAYQETQYF	TGTGCCAGCAGCTTAGAAGCGTACCAAGAGACCCAGTACTTC	TRBV7-9	TRBJ2-5	NA	NA
CASSLTGGRTEAFF	TGTGCCAGCAGCCTGACAGGGGGCCGGACTGAAGCTTTCTTT	TRBV5-6	TRBJ1-1	TRBD1	NA
CASMAGDSGNTIYF	TGTGCCAGTATGGCGGGGGACTCTGGAAACACCATATATTTT	TRBV19	TRBJ1-3	NA	NA